This TCR beta chain was sequenced in a study of blood T cell repertoires in COVID-19. Study information: COVID-19 samples collected from the United States, Italy and Spain covered acute and convalescent phases. In each case, the material was cDNA or gDNA derived from T cells, B-cell-depleted T cells, or PBMCs.

V gave up 4 bases and J gave up 6 bases; unmatched junction bases: 2. The CDR3 length is 12 residues. How the authors handled the data: Amplified reference gene primers provided the basis for estimating nucleated cell counts. Only in-frame clones appear in the TCRdb table, and some are missing; sequencing was by immunoSEQ multiplex PCR. The V and J calls and clone size were taken over from that table, and D and trimming were inferred from the DNA. Among about 190,000 clones, under 90% were seen once, and the ten largest hold under 8%. The chain joins TRBV12-3 or TRBV12-4 to TRBJ1-2; 7 bases are a match to TRBD1. Sequencing input: peripheral blood. The receptor was isolated from a man in his sixties with acute or convalescent COVID-19. The chain's CDR3 is CASSSTGNGYTF. CDR3 sequence (DNA): TGTGCCAGCAGTTCGACAGGGAATGGCTACACCTTC.